What follows describes a single T cell receptor (beta chain). Its antigen is currently unknown. Time point indicated: new active TB diagnosis, blood taken before or within 7 days of starting treatment. There are 14 residues in the CDR3. V shed 0 bases and J shed 6 bases, with 11 bases lying between them. Germline assignment: CDR1 KGHSH and CDR2 LQKENI. The sample is drawn from a study of T cells in tuberculosis. This table comes from immunoSEQ multiplex PCR, and its TCRdb copy is limited to in-frame clones, with some not included. The repertoire holds some 40,000 clones, with approximately 94% as singletons. Broader study findings: Classification accuracy was 87% (AUROC more than 0.8) with the GMM-specific repertoire.

The specimen was PBMCs, collected at tuberculosis diagnosis. The TCR was taken from an adult with tuberculosis. The chain uses TRBV18 and TRBJ1-2, with D unclear. The CDR3 is CASSPPWVRDGYTF. CDR3 in DNA: TGTGCCAGCTCACCACCCTGGGTCCGGGATGGCTACACCTTC.